Below are 25 T cell receptor beta chains sequenced from a single sample in a study of response to subunit inactivated influenza vaccine. TCRdb analysed the RT-PCR reads with MiXCR anew, one entry per CDR3 protein. The table has roughly 520,000 distinct CDR3 sequences, around 25% seen once. The material sequenced was CD4+ T cells sorted from PBMCs, taken roughly 5 days after vaccination. The receptors were sampled from a man aged 50 to 59 who received an inactivated influenza vaccine.

This clonotype was counted ten times or more. J is TRBJ2-3 and V is TRBV5-1; maybe TRBD2 (5 bases). This CDR3 contains 13 residues. Germline-derived CDR1 and CDR2 are SGHRS and YFSETQ. V lost 1 base and J lost 6, with 9 bases in between. The CDR3 DNA reads TGCGCCAGCAGCTTGTCGGGATTGGATACGCAGTATTTT. Translation: CASSLSGLDTQYF.

The V gene is TRBV7-2, the J gene TRBJ1-2; D not resolved. Per the germline V gene, CDR1 is SGHTA and CDR2 is FQGNSA. Between the trimmed V and J ends, which lost 1 base and 9 bases, there was a span of 9 bases. The CDR3 is made up of 12 amino acids. CDR3 loop: CASSLGRASYTF. The CDR3 nucleotides are TGTGCCAGCAGCTTAGGAAGGGCGAGCTACACCTTC.

V and J are TRBV12-3 or TRBV12-4 and TRBJ1-1; no definite D call. The CDR3 has 14 amino acids. V was shortened by 3 bases and J by 1 base, with 9 bases between the two germline ends. The CDR3 loop reads CASSFSLKNTEAFF. Written as DNA, the CDR3 is TGTGCCAGCAGTTTCTCCTTGAAGAACACTGAAGCTTTCTTT.

The chain links TRBV10-1 to TRBJ1-2, with 8 bases that match TRBD1. Trimming took 3 bases from V and 2 from J; bases not matched to a gene: 11. The CDR3 is 17 residues long. CDR1 and CDR2 (germline): WNHNN, SYGVQD (reference sequence). DNA of the CDR3: TGCGCCAGCAGTGAAACCGGGACAGGAATGATGAACTATGGCTACACCTTC. Encoded protein: CASSETGTGMMNYGYTF.

This clonotype has just a few counts. The chain employs TRBV20-1 and TRBJ2-5, with a tentative D call TRBD2 (5 bases). Germline CDR1 is DFQATT and CDR2 is SNEGSKA (reference sequence). CDR3 length: 15 residues. Trimming left V 0 bases short and J 5 bases short, with 16 bases between. Here the CDR3 DNA reads TGCAGTGCTAGAGACCATCAACTAGGAAGGGAGACCCAGTACTTC. Protein product: CSARDHQLGRETQYF.

CDR3 residues: CASSQYGGAQAFF. For the CDR3, the DNA is TGTGCCAGCAGCCAGTACGGGGGAGCGCAAGCTTTCTTT. The chain recombines TRBV14 with TRBJ1-1; D might be TRBD1 (5 bases). This CDR3 is 13 amino acids long. Trimming removed 3 bases from V and 9 bases from J, with 14 bases in between. The germline V gene encodes CDR1 SGHDN and CDR2 FVKESK. Together with reference TRBV14 and TRBJ1-1, the CDR3 gives the full variable domain: EAGVTQFPSHSVIEKGQTVTLRCDPISGHDNLYWYRRVMGKEIKFLLHFVKESKQDESGMPNNRFLAERTGGTYSTLKVQPAELEDSGVYFCASSQYGGAQAFFGQGTRLTVV.

This clonotype was recorded many times. The CDR3 nucleotides read TGTGCCAGCAGCTCACCACCGGGCCACAATCAGCCCCAGCATTTT. Its translation is CASSSPPGHNQPQHF. The V call is TRBV7-2, the J call TRBJ1-5; D gene uncertain. The CDR3 runs to 15 residues. With 4 bases removed from V and 3 bases from J, the gap between germline ends came to 13 bases. Germline loops: CDR1 SGHTA, CDR2 FQGNSA. Full variable domain (outside the CDR3, taken from reference TRBV7-2 and TRBJ1-5): GAGVSQSPSNKVTEKGKDVELRCDPISGHTALYWYRQSLGQGLEFLIYFQGNSAPDKSGLPSDRFSAERTGGSVSTLTIQRTQQEDSAVYLCASSSPPGHNQPQHFGDGTRLSIL.

This clonotype was counted a few times. The CDR3 DNA is TGTGCCAGCAGCTTAGCGCTCAGGTCCGCTGATTCACCCCTCCACTTT. As protein: CASSLALRSADSPLHF. J is TRBJ1-6 and V is TRBV7-2; D is unresolved. The V end lost 0 bases, the J end lost 8 bases, and 14 bases lay between the germline ends. Germline-derived CDR1 and CDR2 are SGHTA and FQGNSA. The CDR3 has 16 amino acids.

The chain carries TRBV20-1 and TRBJ1-1; D possibly corresponds to TRBD1 (5 bases). V was cut by 6 bases and J by 2 bases, with 16 bases left in between. CDR1 and CDR2 (germline): DFQATT, SNEGSKA (reference sequence). The CDR3 consists of 14 residues. CDR3 amino acids: CSAAAGTHNTEAFF. CDR3 nucleotide sequence: TGCAGTGCCGCGGCCGGGACGCATAACACTGAAGCTTTCTTT.

A few counts support this clonotype. This rearrangement joins TRBV27 to TRBJ2-6; 7 positions agree with TRBD1. The J segment lost 3 bases and the V segment lost 0 bases, leaving 11 bases of the junction unmatched. CDR1 and CDR2 (germline): MNHEY, SMNVEV (reference sequence). The CDR3 extends over 19 amino acids. In DNA, the CDR3 is TGTGCCAGCAGTTTATCGTTGAGGGGGCGCGTCTTTGGGGCCAACGTCCTGACTTTC. Protein sequence: CASSLSLRGRVFGANVLTF.

The sample holds a few counts of this clonotype. V usage is TRBV24-1 and J usage is TRBJ2-1; weak D call: TRBD2 (5 bases). Trimming took off 0 bases at V and 0 bases at J, with 11 bases between the two ends. This CDR3 has 17 amino acids. CDR1 is KGHDR and CDR2 is SFDVKD in the germline V gene. The CDR3 sequence is CATSDLNRGFSYNEQFF. CDR3 DNA sequence: TGTGCCACCAGTGATTTGAACCGGGGATTCTCCTACAATGAGCAGTTCTTC.

The rearrangement joins TRBV11-2 to TRBJ2-7, with 10 positions matching TRBD1. Germline CDR1 SGHAT, CDR2 FQNNGV. The CDR3 has 15 residues. V lost 1 base, J lost 3 bases, and 3 bases stayed unmatched. CDR3 protein: CASSLGGQGGYEQYF. The CDR3, as DNA: TGTGCCAGCAGCTTAGGAGGACAGGGGGGCTACGAGCAGTACTTC.

The CDR3 region has the DNA TGTGCCAGCAGTACTGGAACGGATGAGCAGTTCTTC. It specifies CASSTGTDEQFF. The chain recombines TRBV12-3 or TRBV12-4 with TRBJ2-1; D unresolved. CDR3 length: 12 residues. V lost 5 bases and J 8 bases, leaving 10 bases between the germline ends.

The chain is built from TRBV20-1 and TRBJ1-4, with 11 bases that match TRBD1. Germline V gene sequence: CDR1 DFQATT, CDR2 SNEGSKA (reference sequence). V gave up 3 bases and J gave up 7 bases; unmatched junction bases: 7. The CDR3 spans 15 residues. The chain's CDR3 is CSARRSGTGGEKLFF. CDR3 nucleotide sequence: TGCAGTGCTAGGCGGTCCGGGACAGGGGGTGAAAAACTGTTTTTT.

The chain's CDR3 is CASSQPDNSEAFF. The CDR3 region has the DNA TGCGCCAGCAGCCAACCCGACAACTCGGAAGCTTTCTTT. This chain uses TRBV5-1 with TRBJ1-1, with D uncertain. The length of the CDR3 is 13 residues. The V end lost 4 bases, the J end lost 8 bases, and 15 bases lay between the germline ends. The V gene's germline CDR1 is SGHRS and CDR2 YFSETQ. Looking up the rest from reference TRBV5-1 and TRBJ1-1 gives the full variable domain: KAGVTQTPRYLIKTRGQQVTLSCSPISGHRSVSWYQQTPGQGLQFLFEYFSETQRNKGNFPGRFSGRQFSNSRSEMNVSTLELGDSALYLCASSQPDNSEAFFGQGTRLTVV.

There are a few counts of this clonotype. CDR3 amino acids: CASRTIRGRYEQFF. The CDR3 nucleotides are TGTGCCAGCAGGACCATCAGGGGGCGGTATGAGCAGTTCTTC. The V gene is TRBV6-2 or TRBV6-3, the J gene TRBJ2-1, with 8 bases matching TRBD1. The V gene end was trimmed by 6 bases and the J gene end by 8 bases; junction bases not matched to a gene: 9. Germline V lookup: CDR1 MNHEY, CDR2 SVGEGT. There are 14 residues in the CDR3.

This clonotype showed up just a few times. The V and J genes are TRBV29-1 and TRBJ1-2, with D possibly TRBD1 on 5 matching bases. Germline loops: CDR1 SQVTM, CDR2 ANQGSEA. The V and J ends lost 3 bases and 4 bases respectively, with 9 bases between them. The CDR3 contains 12 residues. CDR3 coding DNA: TGCAGCGTTGACACAGGCTCCTATGGCTACACCTTC. It codes for CSVDTGSYGYTF.

At least ten counts were recorded for this clonotype. The chain is built from TRBV4-1 and TRBJ1-5, with a weak D call TRBD1 (5 bases). Between the trimmed V and J ends, which lost 0 bases and 6 bases, there was a span of 12 bases. The CDR3 totals 15 residues. CDR1 is MGHRA and CDR2 is YSYEKL in the germline V gene. CDR3 protein: CASSQDRRGSQPQHF. CDR3 in DNA: TGCGCCAGCAGCCAAGATCGGAGGGGCTCTCAGCCCCAGCATTTT.

The chain combines TRBV20-1 with TRBJ2-5; 11 nucleotides align to TRBD2. Germline V gives CDR1 DFQATT, CDR2 SNEGSKA (reference sequence). The CDR3 loop spans 14 amino acids. The junction had 4 bases not matched to a gene; V was cut back by 2 bases and J by 5 bases. CDR3 bases: TGCAGTGCTAGACCCACTAGCGGGAGTGAGACCCAGTACTTC. Residues: CSARPTSGSETQYF.

There are a few counts of this clonotype. The V and J genes are TRBV12-3 or TRBV12-4 and TRBJ1-6, with 9 positions matching TRBD1. With V trimmed by 6 bases and J by 8 bases, 8 bases remained unmatched. The CDR3 has 15 residues. The CDR3 region has the DNA TGTGCCAGCAGGGGACAGGGTTTGCCTTATTCACCCCTCCACTTT. Translating it yields CASRGQGLPYSPLHF.

This clonotype was seen a few times. The chain uses TRBV28 and TRBJ2-7; D call uncertain. The CDR3 spans 13 residues. V was cut by 3 bases and J by 3 bases, with 9 bases left in between. Germline CDR1 reads MDHEN; CDR2 reads SYDVKM. The CDR3 reads CASSFRQLYEQYF. The DNA for the CDR3 is TGTGCCAGCAGTTTCAGGCAGCTCTACGAGCAGTACTTC.

This clonotype was seen many times. A read error may produce the germline difference seen at one junction end. The chain carries TRBV5-1 and TRBJ1-1; no reliable D call. CDR1 SGHRS and CDR2 YFSETQ come from the germline V gene. This CDR3 spans 14 amino acids. The CDR3 DNA reads as TGTGCCAGCAGTTTGGCGGGGATGAACACTGAAGCTTTCTTT. Its protein is CASSLAGMNTEAFF.

This clonotype has a handful of counts. The J gene is TRBJ2-7, the V gene TRBV20-1; 12 bases line up with TRBD2. V lost 6 bases to trimming and J lost 2 bases; unmatched junction nucleotides: 11. The CDR3 is 16 residues long. The germline V gene has CDR1 DFQATT and CDR2 SNEGSKA (reference sequence). The DNA of the CDR3 is TGCAGTGCCCGGGGTAATCTAGCGGGAGGGCCCTACGAGCAGTACTTC. Amino acids: CSARGNLAGGPYEQYF.

The CDR3 here is CATSRDDSYGYTF. DNA of the CDR3: TGTGCCACCAGCAGAGACGACAGCTATGGCTACACCTTC. This chain joins TRBV15 and TRBJ1-2; weak D call: TRBD1 (5 bases). CDR3 size: 13 residues. Deletions cut 0 bases from V and 4 bases from J, with 6 bases between. CDR1 LNHNV and CDR2 YYDKDF come from the germline V gene (reference sequence).

The CDR3 DNA sequence: TGTGCCAGCAGTTTATGGGCTAGCGGGAGCTTTGTGGATGAGCAGTTCTTC. Encoded protein: CASSLWASGSFVDEQFF. This chain uses TRBV28 with TRBJ2-1; TRBD2 matches at 10 bases. In germline, CDR1 is MDHEN, CDR2 SYDVKM. This CDR3 is 17 amino acids long. V dropped 0 bases and J dropped 8; count of bases not matched to a gene: 10.